The 16 T cell receptor beta chains reported below all come from one sample, sequenced in a study of Ad26.COV2.S vaccination and SARS-CoV-2 variants. Treatment noted: some 20 received Ad26.COV2.S at low or high dose, single or two shots; about 5 received placebo; per-sample allocation not given. All samples were drawn on day 63, counting from the first vaccine or placebo injection. Method: immunoSEQ multiplex PCR; TCRdb's copy keeps in-frame clones and lacks some. Here the sample spans about 250,000 clones, around 87% being singletons. The sequenced sample was peripheral blood, obtained in a trial of Ad26.COV2.S vaccine versus placebo. The receptors stem from a person between 18 and 65 years old who received the Ad26.COV2.S COVID-19 vaccine or a placebo.

This chain uses TRBV18 with TRBJ1-3, with D maybe TRBD1 (6 bases). CDR3 size: 15 residues. Between the trimmed V and J ends, which lost 3 bases and 4 bases, there was a span of 13 bases. Per germline, CDR1 KGHSH and CDR2 LQKENI. The CDR3: CASSPSRGNGNTIYF. CDR3 bases: TGTGCCAGCTCACCCTCCAGGGGTAACGGAAACACCATATATTTT.

The V call is TRBV11-2, the J call TRBJ1-6, with D hard to call. Trimming stripped 2 bases from V and 6 bases from J, with 8 bases between. CDR1 and CDR2 (germline): SGHAT, FQNNGV. The CDR3 contains 14 residues. CDR3 amino acids: CASSLIRINSPLHF. CDR3 sequence (DNA): TGTGCCAGCAGCTTAATACGGATTAATTCACCCCTCCACTTT.

The chain couples TRBV27 to TRBJ2-7, with D perhaps assigned TRBD1 or TRBD2 (7 bases each). CDR1 and CDR2 from the germline V gene are MNHEY and SMNVEV (reference sequence). Trimming stripped 1 base from V and 5 bases from J, with 24 bases between. The length of the CDR3 is 18 residues. The CDR3 loop reads CASSLFGSGTVILDEQYF. The CDR3 nucleotides are TGTGCCAGCAGTTTATTCGGAAGCGGGACAGTTATCTTAGACGAGCAGTACTTC.

V gene TRBV9 combines with J gene TRBJ2-2, with D unresolved. CDR3 length: 14 amino acids. V gave up 0 bases and J gave up 4 bases, with 7 bases separating them. CDR1 is SGDLS and CDR2 is YYNGEE in the germline V gene. The CDR3 is CASSVDWGTGELFF. In DNA, the CDR3 is TGTGCCAGCAGCGTAGATTGGGGCACCGGGGAGCTGTTTTTT.

This clone was recorded only once. The chain combines TRBV25-1 with TRBJ2-3; D possibly matches TRBD1 or TRBD2 (6 bases each). This CDR3 is 15 amino acids long. V was cut by 3 bases and J by 2 bases, with 12 bases left in between. Germline V CDR1 and CDR2: MGHDK, SYGVNS. The DNA for the CDR3 is TGTGCCAGCAGTGATCGAACGGGGGCCACAGATACGCAGTATTTT. Its translation: CASSDRTGATDTQYF. Full variable domain (rest looked up from reference TRBV25-1 and TRBJ2-3): EADIYQTPRYLVIGTGKKITLECSQTMGHDKMYWYQQDPGMELHLIHYSYGVNSTEKGDLSSESTVSRIRTEHFPLTLESARPSHTSQYLCASSDRTGATDTQYFGPGTRLTVL.

The V call is TRBV19, the J call TRBJ1-5; 7 bases match TRBD1. The CDR3 sequence is 18 residues long. Germline CDR1 is LNHDA and CDR2 is SQIVND (reference sequence). The V and J ends lost 0 bases and 3 bases, in that order; junction bases with no gene match: 11. Here the CDR3 DNA reads TGTGCCAGTAGTATAGACGGTCCGGACAGGAAGTCCAATCAGCCCCAGCATTTT. Translating gives CASSIDGPDRKSNQPQHF.

This sequence joins TRBV6-5 and TRBJ2-3, with 9 bases identical to TRBD2. After removal of 11 bases from V and 4 bases from J, the junction contained 7 bases not matched to a gene. CDR3 length: 13 amino acids. Germline V CDR1 and CDR2: MNHEY, SVGAGI. CDR3 in DNA: TGTGCCGTGGGACTAGCCCCCGCAGATACGCAGTATTTT. Its protein is CAVGLAPADTQYF.

The chain employs TRBV7-7 and TRBJ2-3; D possibly corresponds to TRBD2 (6 bases). With 6 bases removed from V and 2 bases from J, the gap between germline ends came to 9 bases. The CDR3 consists of 13 residues. The germline V gene has CDR1 SSHAT and CDR2 FNYEAQ (reference sequence). CDR3 region: CASRGGSTDTQYF. The CDR3 DNA sequence: TGTGCCAGCAGGGGAGGTTCCACAGATACGCAGTATTTT.

This clone was seen a single time. The chain couples TRBV15 to TRBJ2-3; 16 bases line up with TRBD2. This CDR3 is built from 18 residues. The V and J ends lost 2 bases and 4 bases, in that order; junction bases with no gene match: 6. The V gene's germline CDR1 is LNHNV and CDR2 YYDKDF (reference sequence). Written as DNA, the CDR3 is TGTGCCACCAGCAGATCCGGGACTAGCGGGAGGGCCGCAGATACGCAGTATTTT. Translated: CATSRSGTSGRAADTQYF.

On this clone: Other DNA sequences within the sample encode an identical CDR3. The genes are TRBV6-2 or TRBV6-3 and TRBJ1-1; 7 bases are shared with TRBD1. CDR3 length equals 11 residues. V shed 6 bases, J shed 6 bases, and the junction held 1 base outside the gene matches. Germline-derived CDR1 and CDR2 are MNHEY and SVGEGT. This CDR3 reads CASSQGAEAFF. The CDR3 DNA reads as TGTGCCAGCAGCCAGGGGGCTGAAGCTTTCTTT.

The chain carries TRBV18 and TRBJ2-2; 11 positions match TRBD2. After removal of 3 bases from V and 1 base from J, the junction contained 1 base not matched to a gene. Germline loops: CDR1 KGHSH, CDR2 LQKENI. CDR3 length: 16 amino acids. The chain's CDR3 is CASSPGLAVNTGELFF. The CDR3, as DNA: TGTGCCAGCTCACCGGGACTAGCGGTGAACACCGGGGAGCTGTTTTTT.

This clone has a single count. The chain is built from TRBV5-1 and TRBJ2-3; D gene ambiguous. CDR1 is SGHRS and CDR2 is YFSETQ in the germline V gene. Trimming removed 0 bases at V and 2 bases at J, with 7 bases between. This CDR3 region has 14 residues. Here the CDR3 reads CASSLGGDTDTQYF. CDR3 DNA sequence: TGCGCCAGCAGCTTGGGTGGGGACACAGATACGCAGTATTTT.

The chain recombines TRBV30 with TRBJ1-5, with a possible D match to TRBD1 (5 bases). The CDR3 length is 14 residues. V lost 0 bases and J lost 3, with 9 bases in between. Germline CDR1 and CDR2: GTSNPN and SVGIG (reference sequence). The CDR3 loop reads CAWSVGADNQPQHF. The CDR3, as DNA: TGTGCCTGGAGTGTCGGGGCAGACAATCAGCCCCAGCATTTT.

CDR3 sequence: CASSSERPGNTIYF. The CDR3 nucleotides read TGTGCCAGCAGTTCTGAAAGACCCGGAAACACCATATATTTT. The chain has TRBV28 and TRBJ1-3; D unresolved. Germline CDR1 and CDR2: MDHEN and SYDVKM. The CDR3 is made up of 14 amino acids. Trimming removed 4 bases at V and 4 bases at J, with 11 bases between. Full variable domain (outside the CDR3, taken from reference TRBV28 and TRBJ1-3): DVKVTQSSRYLVKRTGEKVFLECVQDMDHENMFWYRQDPGLGLRLIYFSYDVKMKEKGDIPEGYSVSREKKERFSLILESASTNQTSMYLCASSSERPGNTIYFGEGSWLTVV.

This chain joins TRBV7-9 and TRBJ2-5; TRBD2 matches 11 bases. The CDR3 sequence is 15 residues long. V gave up 3 bases and J gave up 5 bases; unmatched junction bases: 5. The germline CDR1 and CDR2 sequences are SEHNR and FQNEAQ (reference sequence). This chain's CDR3 is CASSFTSGSPETQYF. The CDR3, as DNA: TGTGCCAGCAGCTTTACTAGCGGGAGTCCGGAGACCCAGTACTTC.

The chain links TRBV4-1 to TRBJ2-1; 12 bases are shared with TRBD2. This CDR3 is built from 16 residues. Germline V gives CDR1 MGHRA, CDR2 YSYEKL. V was pared by 4 bases and J by 4 bases, with 5 bases of the junction left unmatched. CDR3 in amino acids: CASSPGLAGRYNEQFF. CDR3 nucleotide sequence: TGCGCCAGCAGCCCAGGACTAGCGGGGCGGTACAATGAGCAGTTCTTC.